The 14 T cell receptor beta chains below were found in one sample sequenced in a study of blood T cells in healthy people across ages (dated by TCRdb to 2014 to 2015). The library came from 5' RACE. This sample was sequenced with an Illumina HiSeq 2500. A second roughly 7 to 11 cycle PCR used a sample-barcoded 5' primer and a J-beta primer mix. TCRdb reanalyzed the raw reads on its own, using fastp at Q25 for trimming and MiXCR for clone calling, and kept in-frame beta chains. Entries that share a CDR3 protein sequence are merged under the most common genes and DNA. Counted in this sample were roughly 1,000,000 distinct CDR3 sequences; almost 25% of them appeared once. The top ten hold around 0.7% of the sample. The same sample was also used in a study of T cells of mothers and their children.

Sequenced material: blood. These receptors all come from a girl aged 2-10 years in good health.

The chain has TRBV4-1 and TRBJ1-6; no clear D gene. The germline V gene encodes CDR1 MGHRA and CDR2 YSYEKL. The CDR3 is 15 residues long. The germline V and J ends were trimmed by 5 bases and 7 bases, with 15 bases remaining between them. The CDR3 reads CASSIAADYNSPLHF. As DNA, the CDR3 is TGCGCCAGCAGCATAGCGGCAGATTACAATTCACCCCTCCACTTT.

V usage is TRBV10-3 and J usage is TRBJ2-3, with 8 bases lining up with TRBD2. Trimming took 2 bases from V and 11 from J; bases not matched to a gene: 3. CDR1 and CDR2 (germline): ENHRY, SYGVKD. CDR3 length: 12 amino acids. DNA for the CDR3: TGTGCCATCAGTGAGGGGACTAGTTGGCAGTATTTT. Amino acid sequence: CAISEGTSWQYF.

The genes are TRBV20-1 and TRBJ2-7, with D unclear. The germline gives CDR1 DFQATT, CDR2 SNEGSKA (reference sequence). This CDR3 has 14 amino acids. Trimming left V 0 bases short and J 3 bases short, with 12 bases between. In DNA form, the CDR3 reads TGCAGTGCTAGAGACCCCCATCTGAACTACGAGCAGTACTTC. This sequence encodes CSARDPHLNYEQYF.

The table lists this clonotype with a few counts. DNA of the CDR3: TGCGCCAGCCGCGTCTCCTATAATTCACCCCTCCACTTT. Amino acid sequence: CASRVSYNSPLHF. This chain connects TRBV5-1 to TRBJ1-6, with D uncertain. The CDR3 spans 13 residues. Germline loops: CDR1 SGHRS, CDR2 YFSETQ. Deletions cut 7 bases from V and 0 bases from J, with 5 bases between. Combining the CDR3 with reference TRBV5-1 and TRBJ1-6 gives the whole variable domain KAGVTQTPRYLIKTRGQQVTLSCSPISGHRSVSWYQQTPGQGLQFLFEYFSETQRNKGNFPGRFSGRQFSNSRSEMNVSTLELGDSALYLCASRVSYNSPLHFGNGTRLTVT.

This sequence joins TRBV11-2 and TRBJ2-5; D is unresolved. V was cut by 2 bases and J by 2 bases, with 6 bases left in between. CDR1 SGHAT and CDR2 FQNNGV come from the germline V gene. The CDR3 runs to 13 residues. CDR3 residues: CASSLWLQETQYF. Written as DNA, the CDR3 is TGTGCCAGCAGCTTATGGCTACAAGAGACCCAGTACTTC.

The table lists this clonotype with a few counts. The chain carries TRBV7-8 and TRBJ2-7; 8 nucleotides align to TRBD1. With 6 bases clipped from V and 5 bases from J, the junction kept 9 bases outside the gene matches. From germline, CDR1 is SGHVS and CDR2 FQNEAQ. The CDR3 sequence is 14 residues long. Here the CDR3 DNA reads TGTGCCAGCAGGCCGCGGGACAGGTCCCACGAGCAGTACTTC. Protein: CASRPRDRSHEQYF.

This clonotype appeared a few times. This chain connects TRBV7-9 to TRBJ1-4; D is undetermined. V was trimmed by 4 bases and J by 6 bases, leaving 15 bases between them. The length of the CDR3 is 15 residues. The germline V gene encodes CDR1 SEHNR and CDR2 FQNEAQ (reference sequence). CDR3: CASSSDPMVDEKLFF. CDR3 coding DNA: TGTGCCAGCAGCTCCGATCCTATGGTCGATGAAAAACTGTTTTTT.

This clonotype has only a few counts. The V and J genes are TRBV28 and TRBJ1-3; D unresolved. Germline V lookup: CDR1 MDHEN, CDR2 SYDVKM. V lost 5 bases to trimming and J lost 3 bases, with 11 bases between them. The CDR3 runs 14 residues. The CDR3 coding sequence is TGTGCCAGCAGTATCAGCAAACTTGGAAACACCATATATTTT. This sequence encodes CASSISKLGNTIYF.

The CDR3 reads CSARDVGVYNEQFF. The CDR3, as DNA: TGCAGTGCTAGAGATGTGGGGGTCTACAATGAGCAGTTCTTC. The rearrangement uses TRBV20-1 and TRBJ2-1, with D perhaps matching TRBD1 or TRBD2 (5 bases each). From germline, CDR1 is DFQATT and CDR2 SNEGSKA (reference sequence). Deletions cut 0 bases from V and 3 bases from J, with 9 bases between. The CDR3 runs 14 residues.

The chain combines TRBV29-1 with TRBJ1-1; TRBD1 matches 8 bases. The CDR3 runs 12 residues. Germline values: CDR1 SQVTM, CDR2 ANQGSEA. The CDR3 DNA sequence: TGCGCGCCCAGGGGGCATTGGACTGAAGCTTTCTTT. It yields the protein CAPRGHWTEAFF.

The chain uses TRBV6-6 and TRBJ1-2; 8 nucleotides line up with TRBD1. From germline, CDR1 is MNHNY and CDR2 SVGAGI (reference sequence). V was pared by 6 bases and J by 6 bases, with 3 bases of the junction left unmatched. This CDR3 has 12 amino acids. This CDR3 is CASRQGAHGYTF. CDR3 nucleotides: TGTGCCAGCAGGCAGGGGGCTCATGGCTACACCTTC.

The V call is TRBV12-3 or TRBV12-4, the J call TRBJ2-4; perhaps TRBD1 as D (5 bases). This CDR3 contains 14 residues. V lost 5 bases and J lost 8, with 16 bases in between. Here the CDR3 reads CASSPQVSRDIQYF. Here the CDR3 DNA reads TGTGCCAGCAGTCCCCAGGTGAGCAGGGACATTCAGTACTTC.

This clonotype was observed a few times. The V gene is TRBV7-8, the J gene TRBJ1-6; 7 bases line up with TRBD1. This CDR3 region has 18 residues. The germline CDR1 and CDR2 sequences are SGHVS and FQNEAQ. V lost 3 bases, J lost 8 bases, and 16 bases stayed unmatched. Written as DNA, the CDR3 is TGTGCCAGCAGCTTCAGAGGGGGCAGGACAGAAGGTCATTCACCCCTCCACTTT. As protein: CASSFRGGRTEGHSPLHF.

This chain uses TRBV4-1 with TRBJ1-4; D is possibly TRBD1 (5 bases). V gave up 6 bases and J gave up 8 bases, with 22 bases separating them. Germline V gene sequence: CDR1 MGHRA, CDR2 YSYEKL. CDR3 length equals 16 residues. CDR3 DNA sequence: TGCGCCAGCAGAAACGCGCCGCGGGGCACTGGGGAAAAACTGTTTTTT. This encodes CASRNAPRGTGEKLFF.